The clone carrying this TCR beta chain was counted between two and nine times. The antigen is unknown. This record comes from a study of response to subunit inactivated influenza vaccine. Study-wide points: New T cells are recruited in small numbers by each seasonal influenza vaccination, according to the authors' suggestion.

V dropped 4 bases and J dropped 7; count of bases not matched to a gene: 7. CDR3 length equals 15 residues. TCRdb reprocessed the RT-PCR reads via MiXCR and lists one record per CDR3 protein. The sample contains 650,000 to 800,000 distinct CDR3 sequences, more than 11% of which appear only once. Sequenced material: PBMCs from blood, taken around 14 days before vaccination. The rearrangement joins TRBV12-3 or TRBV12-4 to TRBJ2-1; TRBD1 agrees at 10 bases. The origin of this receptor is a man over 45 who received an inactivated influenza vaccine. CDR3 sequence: CASSWRQGAENEQFF. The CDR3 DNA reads TGTGCCAGCAGTTGGAGACAGGGGGCTGAGAATGAGCAGTTCTTC.